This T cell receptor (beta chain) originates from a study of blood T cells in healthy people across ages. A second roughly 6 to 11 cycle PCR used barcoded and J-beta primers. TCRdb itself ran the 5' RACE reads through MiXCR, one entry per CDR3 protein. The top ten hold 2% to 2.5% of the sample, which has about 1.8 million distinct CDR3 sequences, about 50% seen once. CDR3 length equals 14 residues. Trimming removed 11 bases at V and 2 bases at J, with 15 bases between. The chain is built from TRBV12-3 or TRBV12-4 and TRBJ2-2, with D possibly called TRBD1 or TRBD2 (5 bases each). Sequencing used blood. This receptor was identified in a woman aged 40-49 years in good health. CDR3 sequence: CAGRGQGNTGELFF. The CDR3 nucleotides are TGTGCCGGCCGCGGGCAGGGTAACACCGGGGAGCTGTTTTTT.